This TCR beta chain was identified in a study of blood T cell repertoires in COVID-19. Across the study: COVID-19 samples from acute and convalescent phases originated in the United States, Italy and Spain. Sources were T cells, B-cell-depleted T cells, or PBMCs; the material itself was cDNA or gDNA.

Authors' methods: Estimation of nucleated cell counts was performed using reference gene primer amplification. Generated by immunoSEQ multiplex PCR, the TCRdb table keeps only in-frame clones and is missing some. D and trimming come from the DNA, and the V and J calls and clone size come from that table. Here the sample spans under 250,000 clones, about 78% being singletons. The CDR3 totals 15 residues. Germline V gene data show CDR1 as SNHLY and CDR2 as FYNNEI. The V and J ends lost 3 bases and 7 bases respectively, with 15 bases between them. This rearrangement joins TRBV2 to TRBJ1-4; no clear D gene. The specimen sequenced was peripheral blood. The sequence was collected from a woman between 65 and 79 years old with acute or convalescent COVID-19. Here the CDR3 reads CASSDRSTESEKLFF. The CDR3 DNA reads as TGTGCCAGCAGTGACAGGTCTACGGAAAGTGAAAAACTGTTTTTT.